The next 22 T cell receptor beta chains were all read from a single sample in a study of shared clonotypes between healthy human individuals (dated by TCRdb to the early 2020s). Library preparation was by the immunoSEQ multiplex PCR assay. Entries here come from immuneACCESS through TCRdb and include only in-frame sequences with V and J called. Some clones fail to appear in such tables; in the studies checked, an unresolved V gene covers under half of the shortfall, and the cause of the remainder is unknown. This sample holds some 800,000 clones; 85% to 95% were observed only once. The biggest ten clones account for under 30% of the sample. For the CD8 naive samples, CD45RO-negative cells were positively selected for CCR7, yielding a CD45RA+CCR7+ population from which TemRA cells were excluded. The sample taken for sequencing was naive CD8+ T cells sorted from blood. According to the study, the label for this sample's cell subset or site signals: CD45RA+CCR7+. The receptor source for this set is a man between 25 and 39 years old in good health.

This sequence joins TRBV7-8 and TRBJ1-5; no clear D gene. Germline CDR1 reads SGHVS; CDR2 reads FQNEAQ. V was clipped by 5 bases and J by 2 bases, with 16 bases between them. The CDR3 has 16 residues. CDR3 coding DNA: TGTGCCAGCAGCCCTCAGGAAACTTGGGGCAATCAGCCCCAGCATTTT. Amino acids: CASSPQETWGNQPQHF.

The rearrangement joins TRBV21-1 to TRBJ1-4; the tabulated D call, TRBD1, remains unverified against the DNA. TRBV21-1 is a known pseudogene. This CDR3 is 16 amino acids long. The CDR3 spells CASSKRDRGRNEKLFF. For the CDR3, the DNA is TGTGCCAGCAGCAAAAGGGACAGGGGGCGGAATGAAAAACTGTTTTTT.

The rearrangement uses TRBV7-2 and TRBJ1-4; D uncertain. V was shortened by 5 bases and J by 7 bases, with 17 bases between the two germline ends. CDR3 length equals 15 residues. Germline lookup yields CDR1 SGHTA and CDR2 FQGNSA. CDR3 sequence reads: CASSPMEGVGEKLFF. The CDR3 nucleotides read TGTGCCAGCAGCCCAATGGAGGGTGTGGGTGAAAAACTGTTTTTT.

About this clone: One base away lies a much larger clone, so this may be a sequencing read error. The chain joins TRBV2 to TRBJ2-7; no definite D call. The CDR3 is 11 residues long. Trimming removed 5 bases at V and 2 bases at J, with 4 bases between. CDR1 and CDR2 (germline): SNHLY, FYNNEI. The chain's CDR3 is CASSSTYEQYF. CDR3 in DNA: TGTGCCAGCAGTTCGACCTACGAGCAGTACTTC.

The chain carries TRBV5-6 and TRBJ1-5, with a tentative D call TRBD1 (5 bases). V was pared by 4 bases and J by 5 bases, with 16 bases between. Germline V gene lookup returns CDR1 SGHDT and CDR2 YYEEEE. The CDR3 has 15 amino acids. CDR3 in amino acids: CASSGGGGYDQPQHF. The CDR3 DNA reads as TGTGCCAGCAGCGGGGGAGGTGGTTACGATCAGCCCCAGCATTTT. The entire variable domain, with the rest obtained from reference TRBV5-6 and TRBJ1-5, is as follows: DAGVTQSPTHLIKTRGQQVTLRCSPKSGHDTVSWYQQALGQGPQFIFQYYEEEERQRGNFPDRFSGHQFPNYSSELNVNALLLGDSALYLCASSGGGGYDQPQHFGDGTRLSIL.

The V and J genes are TRBV6-1 and TRBJ1-5; D ambiguous. V lost 2 bases and J 0 bases, leaving 8 bases between the germline ends. The CDR3 has 15 residues. CDR1 and CDR2 (germline): MNHNS, SASEGT. As DNA, the CDR3 is TGTGCCAGCAGTGAAATGGACTATAGCAATCAGCCCCAGCATTTT. It yields the protein CASSEMDYSNQPQHF.

This clone came up a few times. CDR3 loop: CASSMSTGNYGYTF. The CDR3 region has the DNA TGTGCCAGCAGCATGTCGACAGGGAACTATGGCTACACCTTC. J is TRBJ1-2 and V is TRBV27; 7 nucleotides agree with TRBD1. Germline CDR1 MNHEY, CDR2 SMNVEV (reference sequence). CDR3 length equals 14 residues. V shed 6 bases and J 2 bases; nucleotides not matched to a gene: 6.

The rearrangement links TRBV6-1 to TRBJ2-2, with 8 bases aligning to TRBD1. The V gene end was trimmed by 7 bases and the J gene end by 0 bases; junction bases not matched to a gene: 1. CDR1 and CDR2 (germline): MNHNS, SASEGT. The CDR3 sequence is 14 residues long. CDR3 DNA sequence: TGTGCCAGCATGGACAGGGCGAACACCGGGGAGCTGTTTTTT. Its protein is CASMDRANTGELFF.

The chain links TRBV5-5 to TRBJ2-2; 12 nucleotides match TRBD2. V shed 2 bases, J shed 4 bases, and the junction held 9 bases outside the gene matches. The V gene's germline CDR1 is SGHKS and CDR2 YYEKEE (reference sequence). The CDR3 consists of 18 residues. CDR3 amino acids: CASSFGLAGSPTTGELFF. The CDR3 DNA is TGTGCCAGCAGCTTTGGACTAGCGGGATCTCCGACCACCGGGGAGCTGTTTTTT.

This chain connects TRBV9 to TRBJ2-3; TRBD2 matches at 11 bases. The CDR3 is 16 amino acids. The ends lost 3 bases at V and 4 bases at J; junction bases unmatched: 7. In germline, CDR1 is SGDLS, CDR2 YYNGEE. The CDR3 DNA follows: TGTGCCAGCAGCGCCGAAACTAGCGGGAGTTCAGATACGCAGTATTTT. Its protein is CASSAETSGSSDTQYF.

The J gene is TRBJ1-3, the V gene TRBV9, with 8 bases aligning to TRBD1. The germline gives CDR1 SGDLS, CDR2 YYNGEE. V lost 0 bases and J lost 3; bases outside the gene matches: 8. The CDR3 extends over 17 amino acids. The CDR3 sequence is CASSVAGTGRNGNTIYF. The CDR3 DNA sequence: TGTGCCAGCAGCGTAGCCGGGACAGGACGTAATGGAAACACCATATATTTT.

The chain links TRBV6-1 to TRBJ2-7, with TRBD1 matching over 9 bases. The germline V gene has CDR1 MNHNS and CDR2 SASEGT. The CDR3 covers 13 residues. Germline trimming cut 6 bases from V and 2 bases from J; bases unmatched to any gene: 2. CDR3 amino acids: CASSRDRAYEQYF. The CDR3 bases are TGTGCCAGCAGCCGGGACAGGGCCTACGAGCAGTACTTC.

The genes are TRBV25-1 and TRBJ2-1; possibly TRBD2 for D (5 bases). With 2 bases removed from V and 7 bases from J, the gap between germline ends came to 12 bases. Germline V gene sequence: CDR1 MGHDK, CDR2 SYGVNS. The CDR3 covers 14 residues. The CDR3 DNA reads as TGTGCCAGCAGTGAACCCCTAGAGCGGAATGAGCAGTTCTTC. This codes for CASSEPLERNEQFF. Looking up the rest from reference TRBV25-1 and TRBJ2-1 gives the full variable domain: EADIYQTPRYLVIGTGKKITLECSQTMGHDKMYWYQQDPGMELHLIHYSYGVNSTEKGDLSSESTVSRIRTEHFPLTLESARPSHTSQYLCASSEPLERNEQFFGPGTRLTVL.

The rearrangement links TRBV11-2 to TRBJ2-1; no firm D call. The ends were cut back, 5 bases at V and 2 bases at J, with 10 bases in the middle. The germline V gene encodes CDR1 SGHAT and CDR2 FQNNGV. The length of the CDR3 is 14 residues. The CDR3: CASSPGPAYNEQFF. CDR3 in DNA: TGTGCCAGCAGCCCCGGACCCGCCTACAATGAGCAGTTCTTC.

The rearrangement uses TRBV29-1 and TRBJ1-2; no firm D call. V was shortened by 0 bases and J by 8 bases, with 7 bases between the two germline ends. CDR1 is SQVTM, CDR2 ANQGSEA, per germline. The CDR3 has 11 residues. CDR3 DNA sequence: TGCAGCGTTGAAGAGGACTGGGGCTACACCTTC. Translating gives CSVEEDWGYTF.

This chain uses TRBV29-1 with TRBJ2-5, with D perhaps being TRBD1 or TRBD2 (5 bases each). CDR1 SQVTM and CDR2 ANQGSEA come from the germline V gene. The CDR3 loop spans 17 amino acids. Trimming stripped 3 bases from V and 2 bases from J, with 22 bases between. The CDR3 loop reads CSVEGDPPSTEQETQYF. The DNA for the CDR3 is TGCAGCGTTGAGGGGGACCCGCCCTCGACAGAGCAAGAGACCCAGTACTTC.

As concerns this clone: Other DNA sequences from this sample encode an identical CDR3 as well. The chain has TRBV9 and TRBJ2-1; D possibly uses TRBD1 or TRBD2 (5 bases each). The V and J ends lost 0 bases and 4 bases respectively, with 8 bases between them. The CDR3 has 14 amino acids. Per the germline V gene, CDR1 is SGDLS and CDR2 is YYNGEE. In DNA, the CDR3 is TGTGCCAGCAGCGTAGAGGGACGGTACAATGAGCAGTTCTTC. Amino acids: CASSVEGRYNEQFF.

In DNA form, the CDR3 reads TGCAGCGTGGGGGGACAGGGAGCTTTCTTT. It specifies CSVGGQGAFF. The J gene is TRBJ1-1, the V gene TRBV29-1; 9 nucleotides line up with TRBD1. V gave up 6 bases and J gave up 10 bases; unmatched junction bases: 3. The germline CDR1 and CDR2 sequences are SQVTM and ANQGSEA. The CDR3 contains 10 residues.

The chain links TRBV5-6 to TRBJ2-3, with 11 bases aligning to TRBD2. Germline lookup yields CDR1 SGHDT and CDR2 YYEEEE. Trimming at V came to 6 bases and at J to 3 bases, leaving 9 bases not matched to a gene. The CDR3 contains 16 residues. The CDR3 here is CASTFTLAGGTDTQYF. The CDR3 region has the DNA TGTGCCAGCACCTTTACCTTAGCGGGAGGGACAGATACGCAGTATTTT.

The chain combines TRBV11-2 with TRBJ2-1; TRBD2 might be the D (6 bases). The CDR3 spans 17 residues. The germline CDR1 and CDR2 sequences are SGHAT and FQNNGV. Trimming took off 6 bases at V and 7 bases at J, with 25 bases between the two ends. The CDR3 DNA reads as TGTGCCAGCAGAAACCCCCAGGAAAGGAGGGGACTGAATGAGCAGTTCTTC. This codes for CASRNPQERRGLNEQFF.

For this clone: Additional DNA sequences in this sample encode the identical CDR3. V and J are TRBV13 and TRBJ1-1; D may be TRBD1 (5 bases). The CDR3 has 13 residues. Per the germline V gene, CDR1 is PRHDT and CDR2 is FYEKMQ (reference sequence). Trimming took off 3 bases at V and 1 base at J, with 6 bases between the two ends. The CDR3 DNA is TGTGCCAGCAGCTTGGGGGGGAACACTGAAGCTTTCTTT. Protein sequence: CASSLGGNTEAFF.

The table lists this clone with a few counts. The genes are TRBV7-6 and TRBJ2-1, with 15 bases that match TRBD2. The CDR3 contains 14 residues. Germline V gene sequence: CDR1 SGHVS, CDR2 FNYEAQ. V was pared by 6 bases and J by 10 bases, with 4 bases of the junction left unmatched. The DNA for the CDR3 is TGTGCCAGCAGGGCCGGGACTAGCGGGAGGGAGCAGTTCTTC. Translation: CASRAGTSGREQFF. Together with reference TRBV7-6 and TRBJ2-1, the CDR3 gives the full variable domain: GAGVSQSPRYKVTKRGQDVALRCDPISGHVSLYWYRQALGQGPEFLTYFNYEAQQDKSGLPNDRFSAERPEGSISTLTIQRTEQRDSAMYRCASRAGTSGREQFFGPGTRLTVL.